Detailed here is one T cell receptor beta chain. Its specificity is unknown. Germline V gives CDR1 MNHEY, CDR2 SMNVEV (reference sequence). J lost 2 bases, V lost 6 bases, and 7 bases had no gene match. CDR3 size: 15 residues. This record comes from a study of cytomegalovirus exposure and HLA in healthy donors. Study-wide results and limits: The study had only CMV serostatus as immune exposure information. Reportedly, HLA-A and HLA-B alleles of most subjects were accurately predicted from TCR beta.

It was with 60 Vbeta and 13 Jbeta primers that the PCR ran. Some clones are missing from TCRdb's copy, which holds only in-frame ones; the method was immunoSEQ multiplex PCR. The sample carries 90,000 or so clones, around 80% recorded once. This receptor was identified in a male donor in good health and CMV-seropositive. Sequenced material: PBMCs. V and J are TRBV27 and TRBJ1-2; 9 nucleotides line up with TRBD1. The CDR3 DNA is TGTGCCAGCAGAAAGCCCGGGACAGGGAACTATGGCTACACCTTC. As protein: CASRKPGTGNYGYTF.